This T cell receptor (beta chain) came from a study of T cell responses to AZD1222 COVID-19 vaccine. General study findings and limits: Sampling captured repertoires only after the peak T cell response.

Investigators merged groups given second doses at roughly 4 or roughly 12 weeks. Using immunoSEQ multiplex PCR, the repertoire was profiled, and TCRdb retains in-frame clones only, with some absent. The sample includes around 91,000 clones, roughly 92% of them seen just once. CDR3 length: 13 amino acids. V was trimmed by 6 bases and J by 2 bases, leaving 8 bases between them. Germline V gene data show CDR1 as KGHSH and CDR2 as LQKENI. Regarding this clone: Its antigen is undetermined. Other DNA sequences in the same sample also yield this CDR3.

The clonotype comes from an adult who received the AZD1222 COVID-19 vaccine. Sequences were derived from peripheral blood, sampled 28 days after the second AZD1222 dose. The chain has TRBV18 and TRBJ1-5, with a weak D call TRBD1 (5 bases). CDR3 in amino acids: CASSPGGNQPQHF. The CDR3, as DNA: TGTGCCAGCTCCCCGGGGGGCAATCAGCCCCAGCATTTT.